Listed here are 10 T cell receptor beta chains from one sample, sequenced in a study of blood T cell repertoires in COVID-19. TCRdb's table, derived via immunoSEQ multiplex PCR, lists solely in-frame clones and lacks some. The repertoire has around 140,000 clones, about 90% of them found once; the top ten carry roughly 12%. Sequenced input: PBMCs or T cells enriched from blood (not recorded which). These receptors all come from a man in his sixties who had recovered from COVID-19.

This chain links TRBV7-2 with TRBJ2-7, with TRBD1 matching over 9 bases. With V trimmed by 4 bases and J by 0 bases, 4 bases remained unmatched. Germline V lookup: CDR1 SGHTA, CDR2 FQGNSA. The CDR3 spans 15 residues. CDR3 residues: CASSYTGGASYEQYF. The CDR3 DNA reads as TGTGCCAGCAGCTATACAGGGGGCGCCTCCTACGAGCAGTACTTC. Supplemented by reference TRBV7-2 and TRBJ2-7, the full variable domain reads GAGVSQSPSNKVTEKGKDVELRCDPISGHTALYWYRQSLGQGLEFLIYFQGNSAPDKSGLPSDRFSAERTGGSVSTLTIQRTQQEDSAVYLCASSYTGGASYEQYFGPGTRLTVT.

This clone was counted a single time. The V and J genes are TRBV7-9 and TRBJ1-3; D is possibly TRBD1 (5 bases). Per germline, CDR1 SEHNR and CDR2 FQNEAQ (reference sequence). The V and J ends lost 7 bases and 0 bases respectively, with 22 bases between them. This CDR3 has 18 residues. CDR3 DNA sequence: TGTGCCAGCAAGCATCTCGGGGGGACTGACGCCTCTGGAAACACCATATATTTT. It yields the protein CASKHLGGTDASGNTIYF.

V usage is TRBV19 and J usage is TRBJ1-1; the match to TRBD1 covers 8 bases. Losses at the gene ends were 5 bases for V and 0 bases for J; bases not matched to a gene: 8. The CDR3 covers 16 residues. Germline V gene sequence: CDR1 LNHDA, CDR2 SQIVND (reference sequence). The CDR3 region is CASSLTGANMNTEAFF. The CDR3 DNA reads TGTGCCAGTAGTCTGACAGGGGCGAACATGAACACTGAAGCTTTCTTT.

The chain combines TRBV20-1 with TRBJ2-7; TRBD2 matches 8 bases. Per the germline V gene, CDR1 is DFQATT and CDR2 is SNEGSKA (reference sequence). The CDR3 loop spans 15 amino acids. V lost 3 bases and J lost 2; bases outside the gene matches: 9. CDR3 sequence (DNA): TGCAGTGCTAGTGCCCTAGCGGGTGACGCCTACGAGCAGTACTTC. As protein: CSASALAGDAYEQYF.

The genes are TRBV27 and TRBJ2-1; tentative D call: TRBD1 (6 bases). The CDR3 covers 13 residues. Germline V CDR1 and CDR2: MNHEY, SMNVEV (reference sequence). V was cut by 5 bases and J by 2 bases, with 7 bases left in between. The CDR3 DNA reads TGTGCCAGCAGTGCAGGGGCCTACAATGAGCAGTTCTTC. This gives the protein CASSAGAYNEQFF.

The chain carries TRBV28 and TRBJ2-1; a weak D match, TRBD2 (5 bases). Germline V gene lookup returns CDR1 MDHEN and CDR2 SYDVKM. The CDR3 runs 13 residues. V shed 8 bases and J shed 9 bases, with 17 bases lying between them. CDR3 region: CASCRGPVGEQFF. CDR3 coding DNA: TGTGCCAGCTGCAGAGGGCCTGTGGGTGAGCAGTTCTTC.

The chain couples TRBV6-1 to TRBJ2-3, with D tentatively TRBD2 (6 bases). The CDR3 contains 16 residues. V was clipped by 4 bases and J by 3 bases, with 17 bases between them. CDR1 MNHNS and CDR2 SASEGT come from the germline V gene. This CDR3 is CASSAGTYKRTDTQYF. The CDR3 coding sequence is TGTGCCAGCAGTGCCGGGACTTACAAGAGGACAGATACGCAGTATTTT.

The J gene is TRBJ1-4, the V gene TRBV18; TRBD1 aligns across 7 bases. This CDR3 spans 15 amino acids. J lost 0 bases, V lost 6 bases, and 4 bases had no gene match. Germline CDR1 KGHSH, CDR2 LQKENI. CDR3 protein: CASSRGQATNEKLFF. The DNA of the CDR3 is TGTGCCAGCTCCCGAGGACAGGCAACTAATGAAAAACTGTTTTTT.

The CDR3 loop reads CASTARGGYEQYF. In nucleotides, the CDR3 is TGTGCCAGCACTGCTAGGGGGGGCTACGAGCAGTACTTC. The genes are TRBV2 and TRBJ2-7; weak D call: TRBD2 (7 bases). The germline gives CDR1 SNHLY, CDR2 FYNNEI. The CDR3 runs to 13 residues. Deletions cut 7 bases from V and 3 bases from J, with 13 bases between.

J is TRBJ2-5 and V is TRBV19; 13 bases agree with TRBD2. Looked up from germline, CDR1 is LNHDA and CDR2 is SQIVND (reference sequence). This CDR3 contains 16 residues. With V trimmed by 7 bases and J by 7 bases, 12 bases remained unmatched. The CDR3 nucleotides are TGTGCCAGTAAAAAAAGGGGACTAGCGGGGTCCGGGACCCAGTACTTC. Protein sequence: CASKKRGLAGSGTQYF.